At least ten counts were recorded for the clone carrying this TCR beta chain. Its target is not known. Germline lookup yields CDR1 SGHRS and CDR2 YFSETQ. With 5 bases clipped from V and 4 bases from J, the junction kept 9 bases outside the gene matches. The CDR3 covers 14 residues. Unique molecular identifiers were used in preparing the TCRbeta library. TCRdb processed the PCR reads anew with MiXCR; each CDR3 protein has one entry. The sample holds about 870,000 distinct CDR3 sequences, 15% to 20% seen once. This sample was taken from a study of T-cell reconstitution after alpha-beta-depleted transplantation in children. Study-wide points: Newly produced T cells mostly provided counts and TCRbeta diversity after one year, as hyperexpanded clones declined. After transplant, at about two months, alpha-beta T cells were reportedly derived from several hundred expanded graft clones.

The source material was PBMCs, mostly from graft donor cells, sampled 360 days after TCRalphabeta/CD19-depleted stem cell transplant. This receptor was taken from a male patient younger than 18 who had a stem cell transplant for acute lymphoblastic leukemia, so the T cells may come from the graft donor. The genes are TRBV5-1 and TRBJ2-7; TRBD2 agrees at 7 bases. The CDR3 is CASRGGTDYYEQYF. CDR3 nucleotides: TGCGCCAGCAGGGGGGGGACTGACTATTACGAGCAGTACTTC.